This paragraph covers one T cell receptor beta chain sequence. Its antigen is currently unknown. Genomic DNA of every subset was divided equally among multiple immunoSEQ plates. Each sorted subset replicate got 200 ng genomic DNA, roughly 30,000 genomes. Some clones are missing from TCRdb's copy, which holds only in-frame ones; the method was immunoSEQ multiplex PCR. The sample records nearly 2 million clones, just under 95% being singletons. The data were taken from a study of shared clonotypes between healthy human individuals. Terminally differentiated effector memory CD45RA+ cells were left out of the naive CD8 fraction, which was CD45RO-negative and positively selected for CCR7. Overall study results and limits: Generation of non-shared clonotypes was less probable than generation of clonotypes shared by all four donors.

The V end lost 7 bases, the J end lost 3 bases, and 8 bases lay between the germline ends. Germline CDR1 reads LGHNA; CDR2 reads YNFKEQ. This CDR3 comprises 12 residues. The sequence came from a young man in good health. The chain links TRBV4-2 to TRBJ2-3; TRBD2 is a possible D gene (5 bases). Sequencing was performed on naive CD8+ T cells sorted from blood. CDR3 amino acids: CASTRGTDTQYF. The CDR3 DNA is TGTGCCAGCACCCGCGGGACAGATACGCAGTATTTT.